This is a list of T cell receptor beta chains from one sample in a study of blood T cell repertoires in COVID-19. The data were produced by immunoSEQ multiplex PCR, yet TCRdb's version contains in-frame clones alone and is incomplete. The sample carries about 250,000 clones, approximately 85% recorded once. Sequencing input: peripheral blood. All receptors come from a man over 45 with active or convalescent COVID-19. Each CDR3 is given with its conserved first and last residue. Fields, in order: V gene, D gene, clone size, J gene, CDR3 DNA, CDR3 protein. A D gene is named only where the DNA matches it firmly. Rows may omit the clone size; those that give it use once, few, many or a size class.

TRBV28	NA	NA	TRBJ1-3	TGTGCCAGCAGTTCTGGGGGGGGGCGAAACACCATATATTTT	CASSSGGGRNTIYF
TRBV6-1	TRBD1	NA	TRBJ2-1	TGTGCCAGCAGTGAAGCGGGAGGGACAGGGGGAATAGGAGAGCAGTTCTTC	CASSEAGGTGGIGEQFF
TRBV12-3/TRBV12-4	NA	NA	TRBJ2-3	TGTGCCACCCAGACTAGTTGGGCAGATACGCAGTATTTT	CATQTSWADTQYF
TRBV28	TRBD1	NA	TRBJ2-1	TGTGCCAGCAGTTTCCCCGGACAGGTTTACAATGAGCAGTTCTTC	CASSFPGQVYNEQFF
TRBV5-1	NA	NA	TRBJ2-5	TGCGCCACCGCCGGGGGAGCGGACGCGTCCCAAGAGACCCAGTACTTC	CATAGGADASQETQYF
TRBV6-5	TRBD1	NA	TRBJ1-5	TGTGCCAGCAAGGACAGGGGCTGGCAGCCCCAGCATTTT	CASKDRGWQPQHF
TRBV28	NA	NA	TRBJ1-4	TGTGCCAGCAGTATCAGGGCAACTAATGAAAAACTGTTTTTT	CASSIRATNEKLFF
TRBV7-2	NA	NA	TRBJ2-1	TGTGCCAGCTCGCCTCTTAGAATCAATGAGCAGTTCTTC	CASSPLRINEQFF
TRBV5-5	NA	NA	TRBJ1-6	TGTGCCAGCAGCTCGCAGGGGAAGTCACCCCTCCACTTT	CASSSQGKSPLHF
TRBV23-1	NA	NA	TRBJ2-7	TGCGCCAGCAGTCAATCGTGGCGGACCTACGAGCAGTACTTC	CASSQSWRTYEQYF
TRBV12-3/TRBV12-4	NA	NA	TRBJ1-2	TGTGCCAGCAGTCGAGCACCAGGGGAAGGCTACACCTTC	CASSRAPGEGYTF
TRBV12-3/TRBV12-4	TRBD1	once	TRBJ1-1	TGTGCCAGCAGTCAGACAGGGCTTTTCCAAGCTTTCTTT	CASSQTGLFQAFF
TRBV3-1/TRBV3-2	NA	NA	TRBJ2-2	TGTGCCAGCAGCCCCTCGTTGTCCACCGGGGAGCTGTTTTTT	CASSPSLSTGELFF
TRBV7-9	NA	NA	TRBJ2-1	TGTGCCAGCAGCTTCGGTTCTGAGCAGTTCTTC	CASSFGSEQFF
TRBV5-6	NA	NA	TRBJ1-1	TGTGCCAGCAGCTTGTTGCCTACCACTGAAGCTTTCTTT	CASSLLPTTEAFF
TRBV19	NA	NA	TRBJ1-3	TGTGCCAGTAGCACAGGGATTGGAAACACCATATATTTT	CASSTGIGNTIYF
TRBV19	NA	NA	TRBJ1-2	TGTGCCAGTAGTAAGGAACCTACAGGGATCGGTGGCTACACCTTC	CASSKEPTGIGGYTF
TRBV4-1	NA	NA	TRBJ2-7	TGCGCCAGCAGCAGAGCGGAGAGCTCCTACGAGCAGTACTTC	CASSRAESSYEQYF
TRBV30	NA	once	TRBJ2-3	TGTGCCTGGAAAGGACTCGCACGCACAGATACGCAGTATTTT	CAWKGLARTDTQYF
TRBV24-1	TRBD1	NA	TRBJ2-1	TGTGCCACCAGTGGTTGGAGACAGGGAGCGGACCGGAGGTACAATGAGCAGTTCTTC	CATSGWRQGADRRYNEQFF
TRBV18	NA	NA	TRBJ2-7	TGTGCCAGCTCACCAGGTCTCGGGACTGGCTTGATTGTTGGAGCCTACGAGCAGTACTTC	CASSPGLGTGLIVGAYEQYF
TRBV4-1	NA	NA	TRBJ1-2	TGCGCCAGCAGCCAAGTGGCAAACGCGGCTAACTATGGCTACACCTTC	CASSQVANAANYGYTF
TRBV7-2	TRBD2	NA	TRBJ2-7	TGTGCCAGCAGCTTTCGTAGCGGGACCTACGAGCAGTACTTC	CASSFRSGTYEQYF
TRBV5-4	NA	NA	TRBJ2-2	TGTGCCAGCAGCTTAGGCGACAGAACCCTCACCGGGGAGCTGTTTTTT	CASSLGDRTLTGELFF